A selection of T cell receptor beta chains follows, all from one sample in a study of regulatory T cells in long-lasting Graves disease. One entry per CDR3 protein results from TCRdb running MiXCR on the multiplex PCR reads. The table has approximately 470,000 distinct CDR3 sequences, about 17% seen once. These sequences were also reported in another study, on T cells in Graves' hyperthyroidism and ophthalmopathy.

Sequencing used peripheral blood mononuclear cells (PBMCs), obtained at new diagnosis, from a patient treated with antithyroid drugs. The receptors derive from a middle-aged man with Graves disease. Each CDR3 is given with its conserved first and last residue. Each record gives: J gene, clone size, V gene, D gene, CDR3 length, CDR3 DNA, CDR3 protein. D genes are given only for firm matches. Clone size is shown for a subset of rows, as once, few, many or a class of expanded clone.

TRBJ1-2	many	TRBV11-2	.	13	TGTGCCAGCAGCTTCCCCGCGGGGAATGGCTACACCTTC	CASSFPAGNGYTF
TRBJ2-3	many	TRBV6-5	TRBD1	15	TGTGCCAGCAGTTACAGGGACAGGGGCTCAGATACGCAGTATTTT	CASSYRDRGSDTQYF
TRBJ1-5	once	TRBV20-1	.	15	TGCAGTGTAAGACGGGTCGATAGGGAAAATCAGCCCCAGCATTTT	CSVRRVDRENQPQHF
TRBJ2-1	once	TRBV5-6	TRBD2	15	TGTGCCAGCAGCTTCCTGGGACTAGCGGGAAATGAGCAGTTCTTC	CASSFLGLAGNEQFF
TRBJ1-6	many	TRBV30	.	13	TGTGCCTGGAGTGTCCAGGGAAACTCACCCCTCCACTTT	CAWSVQGNSPLHF
TRBJ2-3	many	TRBV7-2	.	14	TGTGCCAGCAGCTTAGTTTGGGGGACAGATACGCAGTATTTT	CASSLVWGTDTQYF
TRBJ2-5	few	TRBV7-2	TRBD2	15	TGTGCCAGCAGCTTAGGAGGGACTAGCAGAGAGACCCAGTACTTC	CASSLGGTSRETQYF
TRBJ1-5	.	TRBV20-1	.	14	TGCAGTGCTAGGGCACAGGTATACAATCAGCCCCAGCATTTT	CSARAQVYNQPQHF
TRBJ2-2	.	TRBV30	.	12	TGTGCGGCGGGTCCAAACACCGGGGAGCTGTTTTTT	CAAGPNTGELFF
TRBJ2-2	.	TRBV20-1	.	14	TGCAGTACTAGGCAACCTCGGAACACCGGGGAGCTGTTTTTT	CSTRQPRNTGELFF
TRBJ1-2	many	TRBV6-1	.	13	TGTGCCAGCAGTGTCGAGCCAAGGAGTGGCTACACCTTC	CASSVEPRSGYTF
TRBJ1-6	many	TRBV27	.	14	TGTGCCAGCAGCGATAGGGGCTATAATTCACCCCTCCACTTT	CASSDRGYNSPLHF
TRBJ2-1	many	TRBV11-2	.	13	TGTGCCAGCAGCTTAGAATTCGGGGGGCCCGAGTTCTTC	CASSLEFGGPEFF
TRBJ1-5	.	TRBV27	.	16	TGTGCCAGCAGTTTATCCCGGGGGCAGGGGAATCAGCCCCAGCATTTT	CASSLSRGQGNQPQHF
TRBJ1-1	many	TRBV11-2	.	14	TGTGCCAGCAGCTTAGATCAACGCCGAGGGGAAGCTTTCTTT	CASSLDQRRGEAFF
TRBJ1-2	many	TRBV3-1	.	13	TGTGCCAGCAGCCCGACCCAAGCTTATGGCTACACCTTC	CASSPTQAYGYTF
TRBJ1-2	few	TRBV20-1	TRBD1	14	TGCAGTGCTTCCGGGACAGGGGTCAACTATGGCTACACCTTC	CSASGTGVNYGYTF
TRBJ2-7	few	TRBV20-1	.	13	TGCAGTGCTAGAATCCAGCCGGTCCACGAGCAGTACTTC	CSARIQPVHEQYF
TRBJ2-7	many	TRBV28	.	12	TGTGCCAGCACGGGCAGGCCCTACGAGCAGTACTTC	CASTGRPYEQYF
TRBJ2-2	many	TRBV20-1	.	16	TGCAGTGCTAGAGATTTTCTAGCGCCGAACACCGGGGAGCTGTTTTTT	CSARDFLAPNTGELFF
TRBJ2-7	.	TRBV24-1	.	13	TGTGCCACCAGCCCCCCGGACGGCTACGAGCAGTACTTC	CATSPPDGYEQYF
TRBJ2-6	few	TRBV6-1	.	18	TGTGCCAGCACCCGGGACCGAACTACTTTCTCTGGGGCCAACGTCCTGACTTTC	CASTRDRTTFSGANVLTF
TRBJ1-6	many	TRBV7-9	.	13	TGTGCCAGCAGCTTATTGGGGGATTCACCCCTCCACTTT	CASSLLGDSPLHF
TRBJ1-2	many	TRBV13	TRBD1	16	TGTGCCAGCAGCTTTCCAACGGCCAGGGGGGCGGATGGCTACACCTTC	CASSFPTARGADGYTF
TRBJ2-3	.	TRBV6-1	.	15	TGTGCCAGCAGTCCCCGGGGACACAACACAGATACGCAGTATTTT	CASSPRGHNTDTQYF
TRBJ1-6	many	TRBV28	.	15	TGTGCCAGCAGCCCGAGTGACAACTTTAATTCACCCCTCCACTTT	CASSPSDNFNSPLHF
TRBJ1-2	many	TRBV28	.	11	TGTGCCAGCAGGGTAACAAGAGGCTACACCTTC	CASRVTRGYTF
TRBJ2-7	.	TRBV20-1	.	15	TGCAGTGCTAGAGAGGCAGGCGGGACACCCTACGAGCAGTACTTC	CSAREAGGTPYEQYF
TRBJ2-7	many	TRBV5-1	.	14	TGCGCCAGCAGCTTGGGGACAGCCTTTTTAGAGCAGTACTTC	CASSLGTAFLEQYF
TRBJ2-2	once	TRBV5-4	.	15	TGTGCCGGCAGCTTGGACAAACTTAACACCGGGGAGCTGTTTTTT	CAGSLDKLNTGELFF
TRBJ2-7	many	TRBV20-1	.	12	TGCAGTGCCCCACTGTGGGGCTACGAGCAGTACTTC	CSAPLWGYEQYF
TRBJ2-7	.	TRBV6-2/TRBV6-3	.	13	TGTGCCAGCAGTTACTCAACAAATTACGAGCGGTACTTC	CASSYSTNYERYF
TRBJ2-1	few	TRBV19	.	14	TGTGCCACAATGCCCGGGAGCTCCTACAATGAGCAGTTCTTC	CATMPGSSYNEQFF
TRBJ2-3	.	TRBV6-2/TRBV6-3	TRBD2	17	TGTGCCAGCAGTCTTAGCGGGAGGGCGGTAGGATCAGATACGCAGTATTTT	CASSLSGRAVGSDTQYF
TRBJ2-1	.	TRBV29-1	TRBD2	14	TGCAGCGTTGAGTTACTAGCGGGATATAATGAGCAGTTCTTC	CSVELLAGYNEQFF
TRBJ1-1	few	TRBV28	TRBD1	10	TGTGCCACCTGGGACAGGGGGGCTTTCTTT	CATWDRGAFF
TRBJ2-1	.	TRBV9	.	15	TGTGCCAGCAGCGTAGCCAACACAAGAGACAATGAGCAGTTCTTC	CASSVANTRDNEQFF
TRBJ1-6	.	TRBV2	.	15	TGTGCCAGCAGTGAACAGGGTTTGTCTAATTCACCCCTCCACTTT	CASSEQGLSNSPLHF
TRBJ2-1	.	TRBV12-3/TRBV12-4	TRBD2	16	TGTGCCAGCAGGGGTGGACTAGCGGGGTCCTACAATGAGCAGTTCTTC	CASRGGLAGSYNEQFF
TRBJ1-1	many	TRBV30	TRBD1	12	TGTGCCGGGAAACAGGGGACCACTGAAGCTTTCTTT	CAGKQGTTEAFF
TRBJ2-1	.	TRBV7-2	.	15	TGTGCCAGCAGCTTATTTCAAGTTACCTACAATGAGCAGTTCTTC	CASSLFQVTYNEQFF
TRBJ1-1	many	TRBV5-5	.	15	TGTGCCAGCAGCTTGGATTACAGTCGGAACACTGAAGCTTTCTTT	CASSLDYSRNTEAFF
TRBJ1-2	few	TRBV7-9	TRBD1	13	TGTGCCGGAATAGGGGGGACAGGGGATGGCTACACCTTC	CAGIGGTGDGYTF
TRBJ2-2	many	TRBV18	.	11	TGTGCCAGCTCACCAAGGCAGGAGCTGTTTTTT	CASSPRQELFF
TRBJ2-7	many	TRBV20-1	TRBD1	14	TGCAGTGCCAAAGCGGACAGGGCCCCCTTCGAGCAGTACTTC	CSAKADRAPFEQYF
TRBJ2-7	many	TRBV6-2/TRBV6-3	.	16	TGTGCCAGCAGAATAAGTCTAGCCGGGTCACAGGAGGAGCAGTACTTC	CASRISLAGSQEEQYF
TRBJ2-5	.	TRBV10-3	TRBD1	16	TGTGCCATCAGTGATCCAAAGACAGGGAGCCAAGAGACCCAGTACTTC	CAISDPKTGSQETQYF
TRBJ1-5	many	TRBV12-3/TRBV12-4	.	14	TGTGCCAGCAGCTTGGCAGGGTCTCGTGGGCCCCAGCATTTT	CASSLAGSRGPQHF
TRBJ2-3	few	TRBV6-1	.	13	TGTGCCAGCAGTGAAGGGGGAGCAGATACGCAGTATTTT	CASSEGGADTQYF
TRBJ1-1	many	TRBV15	.	15	TGTGCCACCAGCAGAGACGCCGCCTCGAACACTGAAGCTTTCTTT	CATSRDAASNTEAFF
TRBJ2-3	many	TRBV28	.	16	TGTGCCAGCAGTTTAGGGGCGGCGGGGGCCACAGATACGCAGTATTTT	CASSLGAAGATDTQYF
TRBJ1-2	.	TRBV10-3	.	12	TGTGCCATCAGTGGGTCCGGCGGTGGCTACACCTTC	CAISGSGGGYTF
TRBJ2-1	few	TRBV3-1	.	15	TGTGCCAGCAGCCATTCCCATCGCGGGTACAATGAGCAGTTCTTC	CASSHSHRGYNEQFF
TRBJ1-5	few	TRBV20-1	TRBD1	15	TGCAGTGCTAGAGGGGACAGGGGGGTCAATCAGCCCCAGCGTTTT	CSARGDRGVNQPQRF
TRBJ2-3	many	TRBV2	TRBD2	19	TGTGCCAGCAGTAGTTGGAGCGGGATGGCTAAATTAAGCACAGATACGCAGTATTTT	CASSSWSGMAKLSTDTQYF
TRBJ2-3	many	TRBV28	TRBD1	14	TGTGCCAGCACCCGGGACAGCCTAGCAGATACGCAGTATTTT	CASTRDSLADTQYF